The clone carrying this TCR beta chain was counted a few times. Its antigen is unknown. Germline V gene data show CDR1 as PRHDT and CDR2 as FYEKMQ (reference sequence). Trimming removed 7 bases at V and 5 bases at J, with 9 bases between. This CDR3 is built from 13 residues. This entry is derived from a study of a mutant IDH1 vaccine in newly diagnosed glioma. Study-level findings and limits: Shifts in the top peripheral T cell clonotypes seemed unrelated to pseudoprogression.

As to time point: week 11, during vaccination. In every dose of vaccine, 300 ug of mutant IDH1 20-mer peptide was given alongside topical imiquimod. Sequenced by immunoSEQ multiplex PCR; TCRdb stores in-frame clones only, minus some. The table lists about 32,000 clones, around four fifths of them singletons, with approximately 24% in the top ten. V and J are TRBV13 and TRBJ1-6; D call uncertain. The sequencing used PBMCs, collected from a glioma patient whose treatment included an IDH1 peptide vaccine. The sequence was collected from a man in his thirties or forties with glioma. The CDR3 here is CASKGGNNSPLHF. The CDR3 bases are TGTGCCAGCAAAGGCGGTAATAATTCACCCCTCCACTTT.